Sequencing of this T cell receptor (beta chain) was carried out in a study of CD8+ T cells in alopecia areata. Trimming cost V 2 bases and J 6 bases, with 19 bases left between them. Germline-derived CDR1 and CDR2 are MNHNY and SVGAGI (reference sequence). The CDR3 runs to 16 residues. Isolated RNA was reverse transcribed into cDNA used as the sequencing template. TCRdb's table, derived via immunoSEQ multiplex PCR, lists solely in-frame clones and lacks some. The table has more than 100,000 clones, 58% seen once; the top ten hold under 5%. The material sequenced was CD4+ T cells sorted from blood, taken at week 0. This sequence joins TRBV6-6 and TRBJ1-2, with D perhaps matching TRBD1 (5 bases). The clonotype comes from a human donor with alopecia areata. Written as DNA, the CDR3 is TGTGCCAGCAGTTACGGGCCCTCCGGCAGGGTCAATGGCTACACCTTC. Its protein product is CASSYGPSGRVNGYTF.